This T cell receptor beta chain was profiled in a study of blood T cell repertoires in COVID-19. In the study overall: T cells, B-cell-depleted T cells, or PBMCs supplied cDNA or gDNA.

Source study methods: It was from reference gene primer amplification that nucleated cell counts were estimated. Data came from immunoSEQ multiplex PCR; TCRdb stores just in-frame clones and leaves some out. The DNA gave D and trimming, while V, J and clone size come from that table. The sample includes approximately 250,000 clones, 80% to 95% seen only once; the top ten take roughly 2.8%. Trimming pared 2 bases from V and 0 bases from J, leaving 7 bases between. The CDR3 is 15 residues long. Germline V gene sequence: CDR1 SNHLY, CDR2 FYNNEI. Source material: PBMCs or T cells enriched from blood (not recorded which). The rearrangement uses TRBV2 and TRBJ1-4, with D possibly TRBD1 on 5 matching bases. The sequence came from a man aged 40-55 years who had been exposed to COVID-19. CDR3 DNA sequence: TGTGCCAGCAGTGAACGGGGGGCAACTAATGAAAAACTGTTTTTT. Encoded protein: CASSERGATNEKLFF.